A few counts support the clone carrying this T cell receptor (beta chain). The sample comes from a study of blood T cell repertoires in COVID-19. The protocol was immunoSEQ multiplex PCR, while the TCRdb copy is restricted to in-frame clones and leaves out a portion. The sample includes about 310,000 clones, 85% seen only once; the top ten take about 2%. Sequencing was done on a sample of PBMCs or T cells enriched from blood (not recorded which). The TCR originated in a woman under 40 who had been exposed to COVID-19.

The CDR3 DNA follows: TGTGCCATCAGTGAGTACGAACAGATGAATGAGCAGTTCTTC. Translated, it gives CAISEYEQMNEQFF. J is TRBJ2-1 and V is TRBV10-3; D call uncertain. CDR1 is ENHRY and CDR2 is SYGVKD in the germline V gene. This CDR3 comprises 14 residues. V lost 1 base and J 7 bases, leaving 11 bases between the germline ends.